The present entry profiles one TCR beta chain with its context. Its antigen is unidentified. These data come from a study of PD-L1 blockade in urothelial cancer. Time point indicated: pretreatment peripheral blood. With 7 bases removed from V and 6 bases from J, the gap between germline ends came to 15 bases. From germline, CDR1 is SQVTM and CDR2 ANQGSEA. The CDR3 loop spans 13 amino acids. Sequencing was performed with immunoSEQ multiplex PCR; in TCRdb, only in-frame clones are kept and a portion is missing. This table has about 74,000 clones, 85% to 90% appearing once. Study outcomes and limitations: Prediction of better survival came from below-median pretreatment blood TCR clonality.

This clonotype was sampled from a man between 65 and 79 years old with urothelial cancer. The sequencing here drew on PBMCs, taken around atezolizumab (anti-PD-L1) treatment. V is TRBV29-1 and J is TRBJ2-2, with D maybe TRBD1 (6 bases). In nucleotides, the CDR3 is TGCAGCGCCCGGCACAGGGTGGCCGGGGAGCTGTTTTTT. Its protein product is CSARHRVAGELFF.